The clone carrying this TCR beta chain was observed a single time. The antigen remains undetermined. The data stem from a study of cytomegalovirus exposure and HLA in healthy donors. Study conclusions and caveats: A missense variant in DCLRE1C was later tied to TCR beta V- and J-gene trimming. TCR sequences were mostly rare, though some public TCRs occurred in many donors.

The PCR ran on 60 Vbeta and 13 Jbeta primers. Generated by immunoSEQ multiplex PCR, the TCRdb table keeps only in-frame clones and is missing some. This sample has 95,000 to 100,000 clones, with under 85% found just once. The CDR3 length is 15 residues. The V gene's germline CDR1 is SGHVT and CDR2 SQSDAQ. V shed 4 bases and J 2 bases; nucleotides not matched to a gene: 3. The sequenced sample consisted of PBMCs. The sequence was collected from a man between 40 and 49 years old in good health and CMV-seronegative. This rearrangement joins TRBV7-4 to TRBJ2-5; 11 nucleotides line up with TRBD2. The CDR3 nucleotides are TGTGCCAGCAGCTCACTAGCGGGGGCGCAAGAGACCCAGTACTTC. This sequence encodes CASSSLAGAQETQYF.